The source of this T cell receptor beta chain is a study of T cells in Graves' hyperthyroidism and ophthalmopathy (dated by TCRdb to 2018 to 2020). Broadly, across the study: Peripheral blood samples were taken at the time of initial diagnosis, prior to any treatment. The study also compared thyroid tissue and blood T-cell repertoires from a handful of Graves' hyperthyroidism patients. To identify TCR V-J signatures that set the groups apart, the researchers used a discovery cohort of 90 to 100 patients, made up of 43 with Graves' ophthalmopathy and 57 with stable Graves' hyperthyroidism. The 95 to 100 discovery patients were randomly divided into training and test sets at a 7:3 ratio. Following sampling, methimazole starting at 30 mg daily was given to hyperthyroidism patients, and high-dose intravenous methylprednisolone was given to ophthalmopathy patients. The paper reports TCR Vbeta CDR3 sequencing of some 140 peripheral blood samples: 40 or so ophthalmopathy, fewer than 85 hyperthyroidism and around 17 progressor patients. An independent validation cohort of 18 to 20 hyperthyroidism patients and over 15 patients who later progressed to ophthalmopathy tested prospective prediction of ophthalmopathy. On the study overall, not on this receptor specifically: Blood samples also contained most of the expanded thyroid clonotypes (frequency above 0.001), which suggests that blood repertoires may reflect thyroid immune responses. A model built on a 13 V-J signature distinguished ophthalmopathy from stable hyperthyroidism, reaching roughly 88% sensitivity and about 81% specificity in cross-validation and 80%/75% in testing. In validation, progression to ophthalmopathy was predicted by the model with 70.59% sensitivity and roughly 76% specificity, a median of roughly 6.4 months before onset. Sample size was not statistically predetermined, and blinding of investigators to group allocation was not performed.

V is cut by 1 base and J by 5 bases, and the space between the germline ends is 15 bases. CDR1 and CDR2 are drawn from the germline V gene: MDHEN, SYDVKM. The CDR3 sequence holds 15 residues, the cysteine and phenylalanine included. Only the CDR3 part of the read is kept: 45 bases, read in frame from the first base. Stable Graves' hyperthyroidism was defined as the absence of progression to ophthalmopathy over 18 months of follow-up. Hyperthyroidism patients were aged 18 to 65 years and newly diagnosed, with disease duration of less than 2 months. Any patient with an uncontrolled infection, another autoimmune disease, pregnancy or lactation was excluded. Diagnoses were based on clinical symptoms, serum thyroxine and TRAb, thyroid ultrasound and orbital computed tomography. Ficoll-Paque density gradient centrifugation was used to isolate PBMCs from approximately 10 ml of fresh peripheral blood. Trizol reagent was used to extract total RNA, and RNA quality was then checked on an Agilent 2100 Bioanalyzer.

Amplification of TCR beta CDR3 regions was carried out from RNA transcripts. The first round of RT-PCR for the TCR CDR3 was performed with the HTBI primer set and the Qiagen OneStep RT-PCR kit. Libraries were constructed in a second round of multiplex PCR, after which size selection and purification were performed. Sequencing of the libraries was done on an Illumina HiSeq2000 using paired-end 100 bp reads. The study's own analysis went as follows. SOAPnuke was used to process the raw data, throwing out any read that contained adapters or uncalled bases, had a mean Phred below 15, or lacked an exact constant-primer or identifier match. High-quality paired reads were merged with COPE v1.2.5, and unique nucleotide sequences were defined as clonotypes. Clonotypes were aligned to IMGT TRBV, TRBD and TRBJ reference segments using MiTCR v1.1. Analysis was restricted to V-J combinations with a frequency above 0.0001, which covered roughly 99% of repertoires. The TCS score was defined as the ratio of F50 (clonal expansion) to E x V (chaos), calculated using BLOSUM62-based TCRdist between CDR3 peptides within each V-J. Welch's t-statistics and random forest reduced 500 to 550 V-J features to 13, which were used in a naive Bayes classifier (R e1071). TCRdb reanalyzed the raw reads on its own, using fastp at Q25 for trimming and MiXCR for clone calling, and kept in-frame beta chains. Entries that share a CDR3 protein sequence are merged under the most common genes and DNA. What appears here as the V and J calls and clone size reflects TCRdb's work, not the paper's. This sample lists roughly 740,000 distinct CDR3 sequences; 16% were detected once. The leading ten clones occupy under 9.5% of the sample.

This clonotype was seen repeatedly, ten times or more. This receptor's antigen is unknown. It has no much larger one-base neighbor in the sample; base qualities were not kept. Material for sequencing was blood. The clonotype originates from a man aged 18 to 35 with Graves' hyperthyroidism. The chain is assembled from TRBV28 and TRBJ2-7, and TRBD1 may be the D gene, going by 5 matching bases. CDR3 sequence: CASSLSGRVKNEQYF. The bases read TGTGCCAGCAGTTTATCGGGCAGGGTAAAGAACGAGCAGTACTTC.